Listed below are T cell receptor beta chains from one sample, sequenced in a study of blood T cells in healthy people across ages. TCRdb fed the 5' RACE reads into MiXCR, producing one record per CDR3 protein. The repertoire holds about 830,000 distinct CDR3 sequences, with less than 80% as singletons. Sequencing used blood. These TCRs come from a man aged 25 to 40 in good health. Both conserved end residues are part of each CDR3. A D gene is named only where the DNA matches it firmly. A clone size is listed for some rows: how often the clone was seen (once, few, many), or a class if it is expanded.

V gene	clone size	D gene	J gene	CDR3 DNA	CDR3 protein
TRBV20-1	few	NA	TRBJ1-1	TGCAGTGCTAAAGGACTGGGGGGTAACACTGAAGCTTTCTTT	CSAKGLGGNTEAFF
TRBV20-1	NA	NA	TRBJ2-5	TGCAGTGCTAGAAGTGGGGGAAAAGAGACCCAGTACTTC	CSARSGGKETQYF
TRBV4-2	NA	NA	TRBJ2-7	TGTGCCAGCAGCCGGGAGGAGGCGACAAGCTCCTACGAGCAGTACTTC	CASSREEATSSYEQYF
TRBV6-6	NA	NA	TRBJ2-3	TGTGCCAGCAGTTACGGGTCTCCCAGGGAAATCACAGATACGCAGTATTTT	CASSYGSPREITDTQYF
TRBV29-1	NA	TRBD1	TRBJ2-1	TGCAGCGTTGAAGACAGGGGGCTTGTCAATGAGCAGTTCTTC	CSVEDRGLVNEQFF
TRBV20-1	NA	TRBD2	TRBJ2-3	TGCAGTGCTACCCCGGGGGGGAACGCAGATACGCAGTATTTT	CSATPGGNADTQYF
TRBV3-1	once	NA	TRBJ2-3	TGTGCCAGCAGCCTCAGGGGGGCCCCAGATACGCAGTATTTT	CASSLRGAPDTQYF
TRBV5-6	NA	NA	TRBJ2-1	TGTGCCAGCAGCTTCGCAACACGAGTCTATGTCAATGAGCAGTTCTTC	CASSFATRVYVNEQFF
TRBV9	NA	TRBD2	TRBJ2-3	TGTGCCAGCAGCGTCAATGGACTAGTCACAGATACGCAGTATTTT	CASSVNGLVTDTQYF
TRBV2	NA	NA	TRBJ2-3	TGTGCCAGCGTTTATGAAGATACGCAGTATTTT	CASVYEDTQYF
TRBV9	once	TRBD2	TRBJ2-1	TGTGCCAGCACCACAGGCGGGGGGGCCTATGAGCAGTTCTTC	CASTTGGGAYEQFF
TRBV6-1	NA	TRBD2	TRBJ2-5	TGTGCCAGCAGTGGAGCCTGGACTAGCGGGGATCAAGAGACCCAGTACTTC	CASSGAWTSGDQETQYF
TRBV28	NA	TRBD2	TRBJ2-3	TGTGCCAGCAGTTCGTCTAGCGGGACTAGCACAGATACGCAGTATTTT	CASSSSSGTSTDTQYF
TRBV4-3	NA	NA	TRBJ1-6	TGCGCCAGCAGCCAAGATCCCAGGGGAATGTACTCACCCCTCCACTTT	CASSQDPRGMYSPLHF
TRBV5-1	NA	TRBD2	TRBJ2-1	TGCGCCAGCAGCTTGTTACAGCGGGGCTCCTACAATGAGCAGTTCTTC	CASSLLQRGSYNEQFF
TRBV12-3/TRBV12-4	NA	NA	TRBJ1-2	TGTGCCAGCAGTTTCGCGGCAGGCAGAGGCTACACCTTC	CASSFAAGRGYTF
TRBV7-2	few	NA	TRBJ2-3	TGTGCCAGCAGCTTAGTTCGGGGCAGCACAGATACGCAGTATTTT	CASSLVRGSTDTQYF
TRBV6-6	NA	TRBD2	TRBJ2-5	TGTGCCAGCAGTTTTAGCGGGGGGGCCCAGTACTTC	CASSFSGGAQYF
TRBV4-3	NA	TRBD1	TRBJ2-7	TGCGCCAGCAGCCAACTGGGACAGGTGATCTACGAGCAGTACTTC	CASSQLGQVIYEQYF
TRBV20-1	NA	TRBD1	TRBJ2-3	TGCAGTGCTGGCGCCGGACAGGGGGGCACAGATACGCAGTATTTT	CSAGAGQGGTDTQYF
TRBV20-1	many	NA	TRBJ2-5	TGCAGTGCTAGTGGAGGACAGTACCAAGAGACCCAGTACTTC	CSASGGQYQETQYF
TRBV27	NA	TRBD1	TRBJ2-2	TGTGCCAGCAGTGCCCACAGGGGGCAAGGAGCCGGGGAGCTGTTTTTT	CASSAHRGQGAGELFF
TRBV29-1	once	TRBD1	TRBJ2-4	TGCAGCGGTCGGACAGGGGGCAAGGACATTCAGTACTTC	CSGRTGGKDIQYF
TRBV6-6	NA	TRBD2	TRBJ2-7	TGTGCCAGCAGTTACTTCAGCGGGGGAACGTCCTACGAGCAGTACTTC	CASSYFSGGTSYEQYF
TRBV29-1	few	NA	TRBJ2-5	TGCAGCGTTCACCGGGGCTCAGAGACCCAGTACTTC	CSVHRGSETQYF
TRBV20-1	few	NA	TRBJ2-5	TGCAGTGTCCTACACGGCGTCCAAGAGACCCAGTACTTC	CSVLHGVQETQYF
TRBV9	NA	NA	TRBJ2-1	TGTGCCAGCAGCGTAGGTTCTAGCTTAAATGAGCAGTTCTTC	CASSVGSSLNEQFF
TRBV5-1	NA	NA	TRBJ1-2	TGCGCCAGCAGCTTGAGATTGGGAGACTATGGCTACACCTTC	CASSLRLGDYGYTF
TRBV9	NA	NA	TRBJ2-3	TGTGCCAGCAGCGTAGAGGGTCAGCCGGCAGATACGCAGTATTTT	CASSVEGQPADTQYF
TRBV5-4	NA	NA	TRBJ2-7	TGTGCCAGCAGCCCCCCCATCGGAGCAGGCTCCTACGAGCAGTACTTC	CASSPPIGAGSYEQYF
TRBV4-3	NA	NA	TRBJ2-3	TGCGCCAGCAGCCAAGAAGGACGCGGGGCTAGCACAGATACGCAGTATTTT	CASSQEGRGASTDTQYF
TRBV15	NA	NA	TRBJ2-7	TGTGCCACCAGGGAGGGAACCGAGCAGTACTTC	CATREGTEQYF
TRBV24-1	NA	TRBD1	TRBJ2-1	TGTGCCACCAGTGACGGACAGGGTATAGATGAGCAGTTCTTC	CATSDGQGIDEQFF
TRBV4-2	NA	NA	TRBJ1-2	TGTGCCAGCAGCCAAGTTCTGGGAGTTAACTATGGCTACACCTTC	CASSQVLGVNYGYTF
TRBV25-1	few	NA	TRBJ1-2	TGTGCCAGCAGCGCGGGCCGCTATGGCTACACCTTC	CASSAGRYGYTF
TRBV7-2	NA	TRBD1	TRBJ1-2	TGTACCAGCAGCTTTCGACAGGGGGCAAACTATGGCTACACCTTC	CTSSFRQGANYGYTF
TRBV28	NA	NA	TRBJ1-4	TGTGCCAGCAACCCCCCAGGCCTTAATGAAAAACTGTTTTTT	CASNPPGLNEKLFF
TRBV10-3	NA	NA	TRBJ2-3	TGTGCCATCAGTGACAGGGGCATGGCAGATACGCAGTATTTT	CAISDRGMADTQYF
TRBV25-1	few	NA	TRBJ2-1	TGTGCCACCACAGTTCTGAATGAGCAGTTCTTC	CATTVLNEQFF
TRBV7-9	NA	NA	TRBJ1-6	TGTGCCAGCAGCCCACCCCAGGGCTCGACATATAATTCACCCCTCCACTTT	CASSPPQGSTYNSPLHF
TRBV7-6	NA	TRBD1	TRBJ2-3	TGTGCCAGCAGCTTAGCCCGGACAGGGGGCGAGACAGATACGCAGTATTTT	CASSLARTGGETDTQYF
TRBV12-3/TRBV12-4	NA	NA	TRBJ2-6	TGTGCCAGCAGGATTTGGGGGAGACCTGAATCTGGGGCCAACGTCCTGACTTTC	CASRIWGRPESGANVLTF
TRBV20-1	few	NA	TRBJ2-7	TGCAGTGCTAGATTCGGGGTCTACGAGCAGTACTTC	CSARFGVYEQYF
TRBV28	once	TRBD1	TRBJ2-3	TGTGCCAGCACAGATAGGGGGCCCGACACAGATACGCAGTATTTT	CASTDRGPDTDTQYF
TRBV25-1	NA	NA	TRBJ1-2	TGTGCCACCAATGGGGGGGACCCCAGAATTCCTAACTATGGCTACACCTTC	CATNGGDPRIPNYGYTF
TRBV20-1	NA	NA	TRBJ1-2	TGCAGTGCTAGAGATCAGGGGCCAGGCTACACCTTC	CSARDQGPGYTF
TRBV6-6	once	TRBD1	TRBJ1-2	TGTGCCAGCAGCCAAACCACAGGGGGGAACTATGGCTACACCTTC	CASSQTTGGNYGYTF
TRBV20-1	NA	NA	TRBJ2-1	TGCAGTGCTAGCTTTTTTGCGGCGTACAATGAGCAGTTCTTC	CSASFFAAYNEQFF